One and the same sample provided the 29 T cell receptor beta chains below, sequenced in a study of control samples from healthy donors and cancer patients (dated by TCRdb to 2020 to 2022). Receptors were amplified or captured by the immunoSEQ multiplex PCR assay. What TCRdb holds here is the immuneACCESS table cut down to in-frame rearrangements. Part of the clones is not present; checked against another copy, under half of the missing clones reflect an unresolved V gene, and the others are unexplained. For this sample the table gives 70,000 to 75,000 clones, of which roughly 91% were detected only once. Around a fifth of the sample is held by the ten biggest clonotypes. The specimen was PBMCs. Receptors originate from a man in his fifties or sixties with lung cancer.

This clone was counted between two and nine times. The chain couples TRBV12-5 to TRBJ2-1, with 9 bases identical to TRBD2. Germline-derived CDR1 and CDR2 are LGHNT and FRNRAP. The CDR3 covers 19 residues. Trimming at V came to 0 bases and at J to 9 bases, leaving 18 bases not matched to a gene. For the CDR3, the DNA is TGTGCTAGTGGTTTGGTACCCGATGGTAGCGGGGGTTTTGAGGTTGAGCAGTTCTTC. Translated: CASGLVPDGSGGFEVEQFF.

The genes are TRBV14 and TRBJ2-3, with 7 nucleotides matching TRBD1. After removal of 4 bases from V and 5 bases from J, the junction contained 12 bases not matched to a gene. This CDR3 has 16 amino acids. Germline lookup yields CDR1 SGHDN and CDR2 FVKESK. As DNA, the CDR3 is TGTGCCAGCAGCCTGAGGAGAGGGGGCGAAGGAGATACGCAGTATTTT. It codes for CASSLRRGGEGDTQYF.

Here the CDR3 DNA reads TGTGCCACCAGCAGAGATAGGGCCCAAGAGACCCAGTACTTC. Its protein is CATSRDRAQETQYF. This rearrangement joins TRBV15 to TRBJ2-5; D is uncertain. CDR1 and CDR2 from the germline V gene are LNHNV and YYDKDF (reference sequence). The CDR3 consists of 14 residues. V was pared by 0 bases and J by 1 base, with 6 bases between.

The gene calls are TRBV5-1 and TRBJ1-3, with D unresolved. CDR3 size: 16 residues. Trimming removed 0 bases from V and 0 bases from J, with 10 bases in between. The germline CDR1 and CDR2 sequences are SGHRS and YFSETQ. The CDR3 nucleotides read TGCGCCAGCAGCTTGGCCGGCAGCGCCTCTGGAAACACCATATATTTT. Its protein is CASSLAGSASGNTIYF.

The rearrangement joins TRBV10-3 to TRBJ1-1; 7 bases are shared with TRBD1. Germline assignment: CDR1 ENHRY and CDR2 SYGVKD. The CDR3 loop spans 13 amino acids. V gave up 4 bases and J gave up 2 bases; unmatched junction bases: 1. The CDR3 DNA follows: TGTGCCATCAGTGGGGACAGTAACACTGAAGCTTTCTTT. This encodes CAISGDSNTEAFF.

The rearrangement uses TRBV27 and TRBJ2-7; D possibly matches TRBD1 or TRBD2 (6 bases each). This CDR3 spans 15 amino acids. The germline gives CDR1 MNHEY, CDR2 SMNVEV (reference sequence). The germline V and J ends were trimmed by 5 bases and 3 bases, with 17 bases remaining between them. CDR3 nucleotide sequence: TGTGCCAGCAGTCCCGGACAGTGGGGGGTCTACGAGCAGTACTTC. This translates into CASSPGQWGVYEQYF.

The chain couples TRBV5-4 to TRBJ2-2, with TRBD1 identical over 8 bases. V gave up 3 bases and J gave up 3 bases; unmatched junction bases: 7. CDR3 size: 16 residues. In germline, CDR1 is SGHNT, CDR2 YYREEE (reference sequence). In DNA form, the CDR3 reads TGTGCCAGCAGCTCGGGACAGGTAGTGGACACCGGGGAGCTGTTTTTT. Protein: CASSSGQVVDTGELFF.

The chain has TRBV24-1 and TRBJ1-1, with TRBD1 identical over 7 bases. In germline, CDR1 is KGHDR, CDR2 SFDVKD. With 7 bases clipped from V and 4 bases from J, the junction kept 5 bases outside the gene matches. The CDR3 runs to 13 residues. The CDR3 sequence is CATSGQDFTEAFF. For the CDR3, the DNA is TGTGCCACCAGCGGACAGGACTTCACTGAAGCTTTCTTT.

The chain uses TRBV2 and TRBJ1-5, with D unclear. From germline, CDR1 is SNHLY and CDR2 FYNNEI. V shed 7 bases and J shed 0 bases, with 13 bases lying between them. The CDR3 extends over 15 amino acids. The DNA for the CDR3 is TGTGCCAGCAAGGACTTCCTCGGTAGCAATCAGCCCCAGCATTTT. It translates to CASKDFLGSNQPQHF.

The genes are TRBV3-1 (or the pseudogene TRBV3-2) and TRBJ2-1; 8 bases agree with TRBD2. Germline V CDR1 and CDR2: LGHDT, YNNKEL (reference sequence). The CDR3 runs to 17 residues. V dropped 0 bases and J dropped 0; count of bases not matched to a gene: 4. The CDR3: CASSQDLAGSSYNEQFF. For the CDR3, the DNA is TGTGCCAGCAGCCAAGATCTAGCGGGCAGCTCCTACAATGAGCAGTTCTTC.

The table lists this clone with a few counts. The chain couples TRBV5-4 to TRBJ2-3; tentatively, D is TRBD1 (6 bases). Germline V gene lookup returns CDR1 SGHNT and CDR2 YYREEE (reference sequence). There are 15 residues in the CDR3. V was trimmed by 4 bases and J by 2 bases, leaving 14 bases between them. The CDR3 DNA sequence: TGTGCCAGCAGCCAGTCGGGACACGACACAGATACGCAGTATTTT. Translation gives CASSQSGHDTDTQYF.

This chain links TRBV5-4 with TRBJ1-6; D perhaps matches TRBD1 (5 bases). Trimming took off 2 bases at V and 7 bases at J, with 13 bases between the two ends. Germline CDR1 and CDR2: SGHNT and YYREEE (reference sequence). This CDR3 has 15 residues. CDR3 loop: CASSFEGPKNSPLHF. As DNA, the CDR3 is TGTGCCAGCAGCTTCGAGGGACCTAAAAATTCACCCCTCCACTTT.

The chain is built from TRBV5-6 and TRBJ1-4, with TRBD1 as a possible D gene (5 bases). Between the trimmed V and J ends, which lost 3 bases and 1 base, there was a span of 22 bases. The germline CDR1 and CDR2 sequences are SGHDT and YYEEEE. This CDR3 spans 19 amino acids. DNA of the CDR3: TGTGCCAGCAGCTATACATTAACCCGGGACGGCCGAACTAATGAAAAACTGTTTTTT. Translating gives CASSYTLTRDGRTNEKLFF.

CDR3 DNA: TGTGCCAGCAGTGGCACCTCTGGGGCCAACGTCCTGACTTTC. This sequence encodes CASSGTSGANVLTF. The chain uses TRBV25-1 and TRBJ2-6, with D unresolved. Germline lookup yields CDR1 MGHDK and CDR2 SYGVNS. The CDR3 has 14 amino acids. The ends were cut back, 4 bases at V and 0 bases at J, with 4 bases in the middle. The entire variable domain, with the rest obtained from reference TRBV25-1 and TRBJ2-6, is as follows: EADIYQTPRYLVIGTGKKITLECSQTMGHDKMYWYQQDPGMELHLIHYSYGVNSTEKGDLSSESTVSRIRTEHFPLTLESARPSHTSQYLCASSGTSGANVLTFGAGSRLTVL.

The genes are TRBV7-3 and TRBJ1-1, with a tentative D call TRBD1 (5 bases). CDR1 is SGHTA, CDR2 FQGTGA, per germline. The length of the CDR3 is 14 residues. V was shortened by 4 bases and J by 1 base, with 10 bases between the two germline ends. CDR3 residues: CASSSGTTNTEAFF. For the CDR3, the DNA is TGTGCCAGCAGCTCCGGGACCACGAACACTGAAGCTTTCTTT.

This chain connects TRBV5-1 to TRBJ2-2; perhaps D is TRBD1 or TRBD2 (5 bases each). This CDR3 is built from 16 residues. Between the trimmed V and J ends, which lost 1 base and 0 bases, there was a span of 10 bases. Germline CDR1 reads SGHRS; CDR2 reads YFSETQ. This CDR3 reads CASSLTGTANTGELFF. The CDR3 DNA reads TGCGCCAGCAGCTTGACCGGGACGGCGAACACCGGGGAGCTGTTTTTT.

The genes are TRBV7-6 and TRBJ2-7, with a possible D match to TRBD2 (5 bases). Trimming took off 1 base at V and 2 bases at J, with 9 bases between the two ends. The CDR3 covers 14 residues. The germline V gene encodes CDR1 SGHVS and CDR2 FNYEAQ. CDR3 sequence reads: CASSLDRGTYEQYF. In DNA form, the CDR3 reads TGTGCCAGCAGCTTAGACCGGGGTACCTACGAGCAGTACTTC.

CDR3 bases: TGTGCCAGCTCACCACCCGGGACTCTCTCCTACGAGCAGTACTTC. This codes for CASSPPGTLSYEQYF. The V gene is TRBV18, the J gene TRBJ2-7; D perhaps matches TRBD2 (6 bases). Trimming removed 0 bases at V and 0 bases at J, with 9 bases between. Germline V gene sequence: CDR1 KGHSH, CDR2 LQKENI. This CDR3 contains 15 residues.

The chain recombines TRBV6-4 with TRBJ2-1; TRBD2 aligns across 7 bases. The CDR3 loop spans 15 amino acids. The junction had 5 bases not matched to a gene; V was cut back by 4 bases and J by 2 bases. Per the germline V gene, CDR1 is MRHNA and CDR2 is SNTAGT. CDR3 sequence (DNA): TGTGCCAGCAGTGCTGCGGGGGATCCCTACAATGAGCAGTTCTTC. Amino acids: CASSAAGDPYNEQFF.

The V gene is TRBV18, the J gene TRBJ1-1; D is possibly TRBD1 (6 bases). Trimming removed 6 bases from V and 0 bases from J, with 11 bases in between. The germline V gene encodes CDR1 KGHSH and CDR2 LQKENI. The CDR3 is 14 amino acids. The CDR3 loop is CASSPDSLNTEAFF. The CDR3 DNA sequence: TGTGCCAGCTCCCCGGACAGCCTGAACACTGAAGCTTTCTTT.

For the CDR3, the DNA is TGTGCTAGTGGCGTTGTTTCGGAAGCTTTCTTT. Amino acid sequence: CASGVVSEAFF. The gene calls are TRBV12-5 and TRBJ1-1; no firm D call. This CDR3 is 11 amino acids long. The ends were cut back, 6 bases at V and 8 bases at J, with 10 bases in the middle. Germline assignment: CDR1 LGHNT and CDR2 FRNRAP.

The chain joins TRBV9 to TRBJ1-1; 10 positions agree with TRBD1. Germline CDR1 SGDLS, CDR2 YYNGEE. The CDR3 runs to 15 residues. V shed 3 bases, J shed 0 bases, and the junction held 2 bases outside the gene matches. The CDR3 loop reads CASSAGTGVNTEAFF. The CDR3 DNA reads TGTGCCAGCAGCGCCGGGACAGGGGTGAACACTGAAGCTTTCTTT.

The chain recombines TRBV3-1 (or the pseudogene TRBV3-2) with TRBJ1-3, with D perhaps TRBD1 (6 bases). This CDR3 spans 15 amino acids. Germline CDR1 and CDR2: LGHDT and YNNKEL (reference sequence). V gave up 4 bases and J gave up 0 bases, with 10 bases separating them. CDR3 DNA: TGTGCCAGCAGCCGGAGACAGGTCTCTGGAAACACCATATATTTT. This gives the protein CASSRRQVSGNTIYF.

CDR3 sequence (DNA): TGTGCCAGCAGCCCTCTTGGGGGTGGCTATGGCTACACCTTC. Translation: CASSPLGGGYGYTF. This chain connects TRBV7-3 to TRBJ1-2; possibly TRBD1 for D (5 bases). Germline lookup yields CDR1 SGHTA and CDR2 FQGTGA. CDR3 length equals 14 residues. V dropped 5 bases and J dropped 4 bases, with 14 bases sitting between them.

This clone showed up just once. The chain couples TRBV5-1 to TRBJ1-1, with D possibly matching TRBD1 (6 bases). Germline assignment: CDR1 SGHRS and CDR2 YFSETQ. V lost 0 bases and J lost 4, with 13 bases in between. The CDR3 totals 15 residues. The CDR3 DNA reads as TGCGCCAGCAGCTTGGTAGGGGGGAGCGTCACTGAAGCTTTCTTT. It specifies CASSLVGGSVTEAFF.

This sequence joins TRBV5-1 and TRBJ1-1, with TRBD1 matching over 8 bases. V shed 2 bases, J shed 5 bases, and the junction held 8 bases outside the gene matches. This CDR3 has 15 amino acids. CDR1 is SGHRS, CDR2 YFSETQ, per germline. The CDR3 here is CASSFLNRGETEAFF. The CDR3 DNA reads TGCGCCAGCAGCTTCCTCAACAGGGGGGAGACTGAAGCTTTCTTT.

V gene TRBV25-1 combines with J gene TRBJ2-2; 7 nucleotides match TRBD1. The CDR3 is made up of 15 amino acids. V was clipped by 5 bases and J by 1 base; unmatched bases: 4. Germline lookup yields CDR1 MGHDK and CDR2 SYGVNS. The CDR3 reads CASSSGTVNTGELFF. The CDR3 region has the DNA TGTGCCAGCAGTTCCGGGACAGTGAACACCGGGGAGCTGTTTTTT.

The V call is TRBV6-4, the J call TRBJ1-2; weak D call: TRBD1 (5 bases). This CDR3 contains 14 residues. The V end lost 2 bases, the J end lost 6 bases, and 13 bases lay between the germline ends. Germline V gives CDR1 MRHNA, CDR2 SNTAGT. CDR3 amino acids: CASSDGWTHHGYTF. CDR3 bases: TGTGCCAGCAGTGACGGTTGGACACATCATGGCTACACCTTC.

The gene calls are TRBV4-2 and TRBJ2-7; the D is unclear. Trimming stripped 1 base from V and 2 bases from J, with 9 bases between. In germline, CDR1 is LGHNA, CDR2 YNFKEQ. The CDR3 is made up of 14 amino acids. This chain's CDR3 is CASSQGTVPYEQYF. The DNA of the CDR3 is TGTGCCAGCAGCCAAGGAACGGTTCCCTACGAGCAGTACTTC.